Listed below are T cell receptor beta chains from one sample, sequenced in a study of T cells in Graves' hyperthyroidism and ophthalmopathy. TCRdb re-derived calls from the multiplex PCR reads in MiXCR, one entry per CDR3 protein. There are 610,000 or so distinct CDR3 sequences in the sample; 35% to 55% occur only once, and around 8% lies in the top ten. The sequenced sample was peripheral blood or thyroid tissue (not recorded which). Source of these receptors: a woman aged 18-35 years with Graves' hyperthyroidism. The CDR3 runs from the conserved cysteine through the conserved F or W. The order of the fields is J gene, clone size, D gene, V gene, CDR3 protein, CDR3 DNA. The D gene is left open where the match is weak. A clone size is listed for some rows: how often the clone was seen (once, few, many), or a class if it is expanded.

TRBJ2-5	many	-	TRBV4-2	CASSQDGADQETQYF	TGTGCCAGCAGCCAAGATGGAGCGGACCAAGAGACCCAGTACTTC
TRBJ2-5	many	TRBD1	TRBV7-7	CASSFTGGETQYF	TGTGCTAGCAGCTTCACAGGGGGAGAGACCCAGTACTTC
TRBJ1-5	many	-	TRBV25-1	CASSELAAYQPQHF	TGTGCCAGCAGTGAATTGGCAGCTTATCAGCCCCAGCATTTT
TRBJ1-4	-	-	TRBV24-1	CATSDRGEKLFF	TGTGCCACCAGTGATCGAGGGGAAAAACTGTTTTTT
TRBJ1-6	-	TRBD1	TRBV2	CASGGQNSPLHF	TGTGCCAGTGGGGGACAGAATTCACCCCTCCACTTT
TRBJ2-2	many	-	TRBV6-1	CASRIEDGDTGELFF	TGTGCCAGCAGAATTGAGGACGGGGACACCGGGGAGCTGTTTTTT
TRBJ2-7	-	-	TRBV11-3	CASSYSETGAGEQYF	TGTGCCAGCAGCTACTCGGAGACTGGCGCCGGGGAGCAGTACTTC
TRBJ1-2	many	TRBD1	TRBV29-1	CSVEIDRGRGYTF	TGCAGCGTTGAAATTGACAGGGGGCGCGGCTACACCTTC
TRBJ1-1	many	-	TRBV12-3/TRBV12-4	CASNERVANTEAFF	TGTGCCAGCAATGAGAGGGTGGCGAACACTGAAGCTTTCTTT
TRBJ1-1	-	-	TRBV10-3	CAISDFQGRLDTEAFF	TGTGCCATCAGTGACTTTCAAGGGAGATTGGACACTGAAGCTTTCTTT
TRBJ1-2	-	-	TRBV4-2	CASSRDPMNYGYTF	TGTGCCAGCAGCCGGGATCCGATGAACTATGGCTACACCTTC
TRBJ2-5	few	-	TRBV12-3/TRBV12-4	CASSRRSGETQYF	TGTGCCAGCAGCCGAAGGAGTGGCGAGACCCAGTACTTC
TRBJ1-2	many	TRBD1	TRBV5-6	CASSLVAGGNYGYTF	TGTGCCAGCAGCTTGGTGGCAGGGGGCAACTATGGCTACACCTTC
TRBJ1-5	-	TRBD1	TRBV15	CATSSHGQGGYSNQPQHF	TGTGCCACCAGCAGCCACGGACAGGGAGGTTATAGCAATCAGCCCCAGCATTTT
TRBJ1-1	-	-	TRBV29-1	CSVEEALGYGTEAFF	TGCAGCGTTGAGGAAGCTTTAGGGTATGGCACTGAAGCTTTCTTT
TRBJ1-1	many	-	TRBV20-1	CSASPLARRVGLNTEAFF	TGCAGTGCTAGCCCACTCGCGCGCCGGGTAGGGTTGAACACTGAAGCTTTCTTT
TRBJ2-7	many	TRBD1	TRBV4-1	CASSQSIGTGAYEQYF	TGCGCCAGCAGCCAATCGATAGGGACAGGGGCTTACGAGCAGTACTTC
TRBJ2-3	-	TRBD1	TRBV7-9	CASSPGQGRADTQYF	TGTGCCAGCAGCCCCGGACAGGGAAGGGCAGATACGCAGTATTTT
TRBJ2-2	-	-	TRBV10-3	CAISPSGTDTGELFF	TGTGCCATCAGTCCCTCAGGGACGGACACCGGGGAGCTGTTTTTT
TRBJ1-4	many	-	TRBV5-8	CASSLSGAHEKLFF	TGTGCCAGCAGCTTATCAGGGGCACATGAAAAACTGTTTTTT
TRBJ2-5	-	-	TRBV29-1	CSVETRRQEAQYF	TGCAGCGTTGAGACCAGGAGACAAGAGGCCCAGTACTTC
TRBJ2-1	-	TRBD2	TRBV20-1	CSARDPGLGYNEQFF	TGCAGTGCTAGAGATCCGGGACTAGGCTACAATGAGCAGTTCTTC
TRBJ2-2	-	TRBD2	TRBV11-1	CASSLESSGFVELFF	TGTGCCAGCAGCTTAGAATCTAGCGGATTTGTCGAGCTGTTTTTT
TRBJ2-7	-	TRBD2	TRBV7-9	CASTPGGDEQYF	TGTGCCAGCACCCCCGGGGGGGACGAGCAGTACTTC
TRBJ2-7	many	-	TRBV11-2	CASSLPLHTGRGEQYF	TGTGCCAGCAGCTTACCTCTTCACACTGGACGAGGCGAGCAGTACTTC
TRBJ1-4	many	-	TRBV10-3	CARIEAINEKLFF	TGTGCCCGGATAGAGGCCATTAATGAAAAACTGTTTTTT
TRBJ2-7	many	TRBD2	TRBV27	CASSPRTSGTTYEQYF	TGTGCCAGCAGTCCGCGGACTAGCGGGACTACATACGAGCAGTACTTC
TRBJ1-5	few	TRBD1	TRBV30	CAWSGGQLVPQHF	TGTGCCTGGAGTGGGGGACAGCTCGTGCCCCAGCATTTT